The rows below give T cell receptor beta chains drawn from one sample of a study of blood T cell repertoires in COVID-19. Profiled with immunoSEQ multiplex PCR; TCRdb holds only in-frame clones, not every one. This table has around 65,000 clones, approximately 84% appearing once. The sequenced sample consisted of peripheral blood. Receptors were obtained from a human donor in a cohort sampled during active COVID-19. The CDR3 runs from the conserved cysteine through the conserved F or W. D genes are given only for firm matches. The size entry is marked missing in some rows and otherwise reads once, few, many or a size class.

cdr3_aa cdr3_nt cdr3_length clone_size v_call d_call j_call
CASSLSGPREKLFF TGTGCCAGCAGTTTATCGGGGCCCAGGGAAAAACTGTTTTTT 14 - TRBV27 - TRBJ1-4
CASSLYQGPKNEKLFF TGTGCCAGCAGCTTATATCAGGGTCCAAAGAATGAAAAACTGTTTTTT 16 - TRBV7-9 - TRBJ1-4
CASSYRGQGGSGNTIYF TGTGCCAGCAGTTACCGAGGACAGGGAGGCTCTGGAAACACCATATATTTT 17 - TRBV6-2/TRBV6-3 TRBD1 TRBJ1-3
CASSRRLAGAGDEQFF TGTGCCAGCAGCCGTCGGCTAGCGGGAGCGGGAGATGAGCAGTTCTTC 16 - TRBV7-8 TRBD2 TRBJ2-1
CASSLAGGSYEQYF TGCGCCAGCAGCTTAGCGGGAGGAAGCTACGAGCAGTACTTC 14 once TRBV5-1 TRBD2 TRBJ2-7
CASSRTGGGTGELFF TGTGCCAGCTCACGGACAGGGGGAGGCACCGGGGAGCTGTTTTTT 15 - TRBV18 TRBD1 TRBJ2-2
CASSLVAATETQYF TGTGCCAGCAGCTTAGTCGCAGCGACAGAGACCCAGTACTTC 14 - TRBV7-9 - TRBJ2-5
CASSSTGIKEKLFF TGTGCCAGCAGCTCTACAGGGATAAAGGAAAAACTGTTTTTT 14 - TRBV14 - TRBJ1-4
CATSVVNEQFF TGTGCCACCAGTGTTGTAAATGAGCAGTTCTTC 11 - TRBV24-1 - TRBJ2-1
CASSPWDRRAQPQHF TGTGCCAGCAGTCCCTGGGACAGGAGAGCTCAGCCCCAGCATTTT 15 - TRBV28 TRBD1 TRBJ1-5
CASSPGGSVKTQYF TGTGCCAGCAGCCCGGGGGGGTCCGTAAAGACCCAGTACTTC 14 - TRBV4-2 TRBD2 TRBJ2-5
CTTSPPGVTYEQYF TGCACCACCTCCCCACCGGGAGTGACCTACGAGCAGTACTTC 14 - TRBV1 - TRBJ2-7
CSGGTVYNEQFF TGCAGCGGCGGGACAGTATACAATGAGCAGTTCTTC 12 - TRBV29-1 - TRBJ2-1
CASSQTPGTRYF TGTGCCAGCAGCCAAACCCCCGGGACACGATACTTC 12 few TRBV3-1/TRBV3-2 - TRBJ2-7
CAISESAGTSGPYEQYF TGTGCCATCAGTGAGTCGGCTGGGACTAGCGGACCCTACGAGCAGTACTTC 17 - TRBV10-3 TRBD2 TRBJ2-7
CASSVGWTSGKELFF TGTGCCAGCAGCGTAGGGTGGACTAGCGGGAAGGAGCTGTTTTTT 15 - TRBV9 TRBD2 TRBJ2-2
CASSLRRQGANYGYTF TGTGCCAGCAGCTTAAGGAGGCAGGGGGCGAACTATGGCTACACCTTC 16 - TRBV7-2 TRBD1 TRBJ1-2
CASSYQVTYEQYF TGTGCCAGCAGTTATCAGGTTACCTACGAGCAGTACTTC 13 - TRBV2 - TRBJ2-7
CASRQGTSGTVTWQYF TGTGCCAGCAGGCAAGGGACTAGCGGGACGGTCACGTGGCAGTACTTC 16 - TRBV28 TRBD2 TRBJ2-7
CASSYGAGGPNEQFF TGTGCCAGCAGTTACGGAGCGGGAGGGCCTAATGAGCAGTTCTTC 15 - TRBV6-5 TRBD2 TRBJ2-1
CASSLLQGSGYTF TGTGCCAGCAGCCTACTACAGGGGTCTGGCTACACCTTC 13 - TRBV27 TRBD1 TRBJ1-2
CASSEDRGRYNEQFF TGTGCCAGTAGTGAGGACAGGGGACGGTACAATGAGCAGTTCTTC 15 - TRBV19 TRBD1 TRBJ2-1
CASSLQYPATDTQYF TGTGCCAGCAGCTTACAGTACCCCGCCACAGATACGCAGTATTTT 15 - TRBV7-2 - TRBJ2-3
CASSVRTSGTKEQYF TGTGCCAGCAGTGTTCGGACTAGCGGGACGAAAGAGCAGTACTTC 15 - TRBV6-2/TRBV6-3 TRBD2 TRBJ2-7
CASSSVSYEAFF TGTGCCAGCAGCTCCGTTTCCTACGAAGCTTTCTTT 12 - TRBV7-2 - TRBJ1-1
CASSPPVTASNEKLFF TGTGCCAGCTCACCACCGGTGACAGCTTCAAATGAAAAACTGTTTTTT 16 once TRBV18 - TRBJ1-4
CASSLVRSGANVLTF TGTGCCAGCTCACTAGTCCGGTCTGGGGCCAACGTCCTGACTTTC 15 - TRBV18 - TRBJ2-6
CASSTGTVPADPQHF TGTGCCAGCAGCACCGGGACAGTCCCTGCAGACCCCCAGCATTTT 15 - TRBV28 TRBD1 TRBJ1-5
CANTMPGGADTQYF TGTGCCAATACGATGCCGGGAGGTGCAGATACGCAGTATTTT 14 once TRBV7-3 TRBD2 TRBJ2-3
CASTPGTSVYNEQFF TGTGCCAGCACTCCCGGGACTAGCGTATACAATGAGCAGTTCTTC 15 - TRBV2 TRBD2 TRBJ2-1
CASSLYADSNQPQHF TGTGCCAGCAGCTTATACGCAGATAGCAATCAGCCCCAGCATTTT 15 - TRBV7-9 - TRBJ1-5
CASSSNENVQFF TGTGCCAGCAGCTCCAACGAGAACGTGCAGTTCTTC 12 - TRBV11-3 - TRBJ2-1
CASSVAGTSLSSTDTQYF TGTGCCAGCAGCGTCGCCGGGACTAGCCTATCTAGCACAGATACGCAGTATTTT 18 - TRBV9 TRBD2 TRBJ2-3
CARLQGRETQYF TGTGCCAGACTACAGGGGAGAGAGACCCAGTACTTC 12 - TRBV6-5 TRBD1 TRBJ2-5
CASSLSGAQKETQYF TGTGCCAGCAGTTTGTCAGGTGCCCAGAAAGAGACCCAGTACTTC 15 - TRBV27 - TRBJ2-5
CASSSILEQFF TGTGCCAGCAGTTCTATCCTGGAGCAGTTCTTC 11 - TRBV27 - TRBJ2-1